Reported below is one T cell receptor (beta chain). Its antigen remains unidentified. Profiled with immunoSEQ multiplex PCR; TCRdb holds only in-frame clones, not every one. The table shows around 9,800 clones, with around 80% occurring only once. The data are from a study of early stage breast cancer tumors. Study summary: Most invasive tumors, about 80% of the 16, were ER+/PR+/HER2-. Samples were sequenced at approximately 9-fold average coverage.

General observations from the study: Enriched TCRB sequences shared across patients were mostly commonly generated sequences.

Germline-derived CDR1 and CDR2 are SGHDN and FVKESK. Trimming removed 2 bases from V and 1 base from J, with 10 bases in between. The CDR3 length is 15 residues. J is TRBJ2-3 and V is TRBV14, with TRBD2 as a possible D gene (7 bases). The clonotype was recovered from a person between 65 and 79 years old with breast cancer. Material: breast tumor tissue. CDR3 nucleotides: TGTGCCAGCAGCCAACCCGGGGGGCGCACAGATACGCAGTATTTT. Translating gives CASSQPGGRTDTQYF.